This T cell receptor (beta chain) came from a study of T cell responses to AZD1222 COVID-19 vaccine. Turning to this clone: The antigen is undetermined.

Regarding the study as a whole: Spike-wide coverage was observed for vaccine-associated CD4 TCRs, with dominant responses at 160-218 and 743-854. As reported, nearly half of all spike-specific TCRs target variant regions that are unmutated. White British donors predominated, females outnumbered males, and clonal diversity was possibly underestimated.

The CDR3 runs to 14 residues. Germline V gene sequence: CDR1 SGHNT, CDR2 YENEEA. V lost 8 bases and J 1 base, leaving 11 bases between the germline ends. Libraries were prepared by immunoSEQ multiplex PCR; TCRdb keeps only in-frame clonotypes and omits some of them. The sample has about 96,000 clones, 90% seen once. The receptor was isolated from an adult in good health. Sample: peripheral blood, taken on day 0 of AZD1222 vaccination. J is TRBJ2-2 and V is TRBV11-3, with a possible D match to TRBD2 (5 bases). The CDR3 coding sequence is TGTGCCAGCTATGAGGGCGTGAACACCGGGGAGCTGTTTTTT. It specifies CASYEGVNTGELFF. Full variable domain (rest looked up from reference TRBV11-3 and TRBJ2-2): EAGVVQSPRYKIIEKKQPVAFWCNPISGHNTLYWYLQNLGQGPELLIRYENEEAVDDSQLPKDRFSAERLKGVDSTLKIQPAELGDSAVYLCASYEGVNTGELFFGEGSRLTVL.